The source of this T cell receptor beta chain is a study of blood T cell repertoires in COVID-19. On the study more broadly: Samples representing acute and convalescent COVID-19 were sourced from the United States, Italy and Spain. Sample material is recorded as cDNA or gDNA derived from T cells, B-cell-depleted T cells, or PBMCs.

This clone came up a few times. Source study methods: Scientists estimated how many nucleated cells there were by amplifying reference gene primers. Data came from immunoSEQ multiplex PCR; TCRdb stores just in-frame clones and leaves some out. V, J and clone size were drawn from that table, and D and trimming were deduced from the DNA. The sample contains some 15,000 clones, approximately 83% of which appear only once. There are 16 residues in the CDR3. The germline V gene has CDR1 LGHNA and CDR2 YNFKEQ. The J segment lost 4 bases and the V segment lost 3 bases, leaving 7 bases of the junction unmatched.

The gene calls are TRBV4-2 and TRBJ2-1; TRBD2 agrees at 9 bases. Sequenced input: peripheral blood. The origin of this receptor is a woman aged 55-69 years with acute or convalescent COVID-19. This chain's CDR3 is CASSQGLAGNYNEQFF. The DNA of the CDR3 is TGTGCCAGCAGCCAGGGGCTAGCGGGGAATTACAATGAGCAGTTCTTC.